The subject of this entry is one TCR beta chain. The antigen is not known. Cultured CD4+ T cell DNA was sequenced using the Oncomine TCR Beta short-read assay. TCRdb ran MiXCR on the PCR reads and lists one entry per CDR3 protein. The sample carries roughly 8,900 distinct CDR3 sequences, 60% recorded once. The record originates from a study of vaccination and CD4 T cells after COVID-19. About the study: Six male and four female convalescents took part, two of them Hispanic.

Broader study findings: The authors studied relatively few convalescent patients and analyzed no early post-infection timepoints.

Treatment noted: roughly 10-day PBMC culture with coronavirus spike peptide pools or control peptides (ViraFEST assay). CDR1 and CDR2 (germline): ENHRY, SYGVKD. CDR3 length: 14 amino acids. Trimming shortened V by 4 bases and J by 6 bases, and 15 bases separated the two germline ends. The genes are TRBV10-3 and TRBJ1-2; D not certain. The specimen comprised cultured CD4+ T cells from blood, sampled after SARS-CoV-2 vaccination. This clonotype was obtained from a human donor with COVID-19. The CDR3 DNA is TGTGCCATCAGTGGACCCCCCCCGACCCATGGCTACACCTTC. Residues: CAISGPPPTHGYTF.